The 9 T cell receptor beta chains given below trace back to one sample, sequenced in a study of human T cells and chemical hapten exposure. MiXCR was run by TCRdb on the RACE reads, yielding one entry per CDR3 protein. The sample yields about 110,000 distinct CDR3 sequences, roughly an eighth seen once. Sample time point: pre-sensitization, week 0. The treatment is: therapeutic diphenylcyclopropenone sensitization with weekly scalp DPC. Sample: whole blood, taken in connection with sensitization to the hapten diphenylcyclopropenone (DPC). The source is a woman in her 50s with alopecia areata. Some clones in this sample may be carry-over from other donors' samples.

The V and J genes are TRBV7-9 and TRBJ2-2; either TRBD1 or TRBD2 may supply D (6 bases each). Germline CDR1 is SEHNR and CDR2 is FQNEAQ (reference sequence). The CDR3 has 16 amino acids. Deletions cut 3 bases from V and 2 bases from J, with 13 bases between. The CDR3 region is CASSFPGGTNTGELFF. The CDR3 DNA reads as TGTGCCAGCAGCTTCCCTGGCGGGACAAACACCGGGGAGCTGTTTTTT.

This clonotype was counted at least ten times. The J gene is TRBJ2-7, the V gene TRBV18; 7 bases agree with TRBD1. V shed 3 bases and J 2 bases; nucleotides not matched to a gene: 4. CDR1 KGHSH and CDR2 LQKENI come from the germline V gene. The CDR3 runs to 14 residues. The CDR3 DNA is TGTGCCAGCTCACCCGCGGACAGGCCCTACGAGCAGTACTTC. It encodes CASSPADRPYEQYF.

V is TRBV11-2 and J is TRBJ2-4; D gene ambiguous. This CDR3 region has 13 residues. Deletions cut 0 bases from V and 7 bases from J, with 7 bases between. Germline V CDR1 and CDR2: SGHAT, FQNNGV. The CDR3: CASSLDSPNIQYF. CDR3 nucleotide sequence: TGTGCCAGCAGCTTAGATAGCCCCAACATTCAGTACTTC.

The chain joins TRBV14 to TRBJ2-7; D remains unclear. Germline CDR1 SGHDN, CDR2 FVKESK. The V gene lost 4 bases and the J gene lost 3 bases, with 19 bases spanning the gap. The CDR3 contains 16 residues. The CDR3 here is CASSPNRYRQIYEQYF. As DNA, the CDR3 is TGTGCCAGCAGCCCGAACCGTTACCGTCAAATCTACGAGCAGTACTTC.

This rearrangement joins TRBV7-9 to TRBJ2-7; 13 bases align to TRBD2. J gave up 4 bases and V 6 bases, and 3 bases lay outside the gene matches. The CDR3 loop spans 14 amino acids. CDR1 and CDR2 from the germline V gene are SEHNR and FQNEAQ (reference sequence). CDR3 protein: CASSSTSGGYEQYF. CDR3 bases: TGTGCCAGCAGTTCGACTAGCGGGGGGTACGAGCAGTACTTC.

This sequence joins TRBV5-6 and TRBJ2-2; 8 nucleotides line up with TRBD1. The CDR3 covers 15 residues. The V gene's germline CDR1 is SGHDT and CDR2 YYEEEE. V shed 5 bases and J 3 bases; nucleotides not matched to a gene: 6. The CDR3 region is CASRRGTGHTGELFF. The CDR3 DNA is TGTGCCAGCAGACGCGGGACAGGCCACACCGGGGAGCTGTTTTTT.

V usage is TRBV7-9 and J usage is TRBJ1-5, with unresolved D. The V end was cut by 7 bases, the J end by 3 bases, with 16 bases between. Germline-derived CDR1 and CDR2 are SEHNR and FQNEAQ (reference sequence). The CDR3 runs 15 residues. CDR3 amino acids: CASTTGGSSNQPQHF. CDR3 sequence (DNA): TGTGCCAGCACCACCGGCGGCAGCTCCAATCAGCCCCAGCATTTT.

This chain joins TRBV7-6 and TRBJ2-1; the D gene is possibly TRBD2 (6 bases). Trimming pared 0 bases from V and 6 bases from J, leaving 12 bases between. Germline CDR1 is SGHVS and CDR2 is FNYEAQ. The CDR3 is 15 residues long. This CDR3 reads CASSLAGGKVNEQFF. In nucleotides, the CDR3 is TGTGCCAGCAGCTTAGCGGGCGGGAAGGTCAATGAGCAGTTCTTC.

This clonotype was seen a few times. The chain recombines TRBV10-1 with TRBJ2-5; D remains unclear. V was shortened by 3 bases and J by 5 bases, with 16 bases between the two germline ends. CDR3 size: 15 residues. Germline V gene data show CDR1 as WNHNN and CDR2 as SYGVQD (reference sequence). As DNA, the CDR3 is TGCGCCAGCAGTGAATCCGCCAGACCTAGGGAGACCCAGTACTTC. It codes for CASSESARPRETQYF.